The clone carrying this T cell receptor beta chain came up once. Its matching antigen is unknown. These data belong to a study of beta chain features in type 1 diabetes. Study-wide context: Healthy donors and patients showed comparable age, gender and cell yields.

Study findings and constraints: The study left unresolved whether HLA type influences TCRB rearrangement.

This CDR3 has 19 residues. V was clipped by 1 base and J by 2 bases; unmatched bases: 9. Germline V lookup: CDR1 MDHEN, CDR2 SYDVKM. Expressed TCRB transcripts were sequenced because the entire RNA isolate underwent reverse transcription. Only in-frame clones appear in the TCRdb table, and some are missing; sequencing was by immunoSEQ multiplex PCR. The table records about 360,000 clones, roughly 12% of them present only once. Sequencing input: naive CD4+ T cells from blood. The rearrangement joins TRBV28 to TRBJ2-1; 12 positions agree with TRBD2. The TCR was taken from a man between 18 and 35 years old in good health. CDR3 coding DNA: TGTGCCAGCAGTTTATTTATCACACGGACTAGCGGGACCTACAATGAGCAGTTCTTC. Amino acid sequence: CASSLFITRTSGTYNEQFF.